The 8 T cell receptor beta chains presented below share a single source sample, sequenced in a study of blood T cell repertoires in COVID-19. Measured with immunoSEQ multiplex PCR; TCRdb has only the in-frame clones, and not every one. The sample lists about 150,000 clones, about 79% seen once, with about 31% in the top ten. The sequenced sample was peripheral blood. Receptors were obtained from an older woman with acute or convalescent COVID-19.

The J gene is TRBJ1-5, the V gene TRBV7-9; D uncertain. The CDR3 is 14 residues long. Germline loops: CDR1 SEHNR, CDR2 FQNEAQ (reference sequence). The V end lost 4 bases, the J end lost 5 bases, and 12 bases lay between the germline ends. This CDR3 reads CASSSGGGHQPQHF. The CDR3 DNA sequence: TGTGCCAGCAGCTCTGGAGGCGGTCATCAGCCCCAGCATTTT.

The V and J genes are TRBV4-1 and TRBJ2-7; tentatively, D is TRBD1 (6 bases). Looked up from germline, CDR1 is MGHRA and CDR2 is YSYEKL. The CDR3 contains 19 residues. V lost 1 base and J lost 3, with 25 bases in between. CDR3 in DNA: TGCGCCAGCAGCCAAGGACGACCGATACAGGGAATTGGAGACTACGAGCAGTACTTC. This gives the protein CASSQGRPIQGIGDYEQYF.

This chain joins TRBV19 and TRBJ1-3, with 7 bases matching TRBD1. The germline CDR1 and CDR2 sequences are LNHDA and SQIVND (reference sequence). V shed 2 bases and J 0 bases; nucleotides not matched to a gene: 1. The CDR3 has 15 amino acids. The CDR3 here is CASSIQGVSGNTIYF. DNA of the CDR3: TGTGCCAGTAGTATACAGGGGGTCTCTGGAAACACCATATATTTT.

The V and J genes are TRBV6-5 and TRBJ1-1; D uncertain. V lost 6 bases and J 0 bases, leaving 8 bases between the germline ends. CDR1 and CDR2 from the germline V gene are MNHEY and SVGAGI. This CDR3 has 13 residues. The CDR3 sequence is CASRSGLNTEAFF. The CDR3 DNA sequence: TGTGCCAGCAGGTCAGGTTTGAACACTGAAGCTTTCTTT.

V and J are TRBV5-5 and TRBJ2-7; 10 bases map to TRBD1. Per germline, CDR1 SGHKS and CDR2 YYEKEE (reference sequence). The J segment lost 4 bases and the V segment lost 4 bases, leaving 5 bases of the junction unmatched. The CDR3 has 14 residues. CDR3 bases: TGTGCCAGCAGCAACTCGGGACAGGGGTACGAGCAGTACTTC. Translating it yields CASSNSGQGYEQYF.

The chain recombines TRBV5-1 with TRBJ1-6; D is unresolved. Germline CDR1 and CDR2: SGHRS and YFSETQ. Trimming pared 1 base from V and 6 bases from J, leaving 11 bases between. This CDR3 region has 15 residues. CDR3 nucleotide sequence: TGCGCCAGCAGCTTGACGGGAGGTAGTAATTCACCCCTCCACTTT. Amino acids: CASSLTGGSNSPLHF.

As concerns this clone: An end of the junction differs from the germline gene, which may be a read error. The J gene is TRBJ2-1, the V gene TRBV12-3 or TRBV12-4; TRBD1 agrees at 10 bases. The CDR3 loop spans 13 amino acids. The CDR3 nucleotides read TGTGCCAGCAGGACAGGGGGCTACGATGAGCAGTTCTTC. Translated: CASRTGGYDEQFF.

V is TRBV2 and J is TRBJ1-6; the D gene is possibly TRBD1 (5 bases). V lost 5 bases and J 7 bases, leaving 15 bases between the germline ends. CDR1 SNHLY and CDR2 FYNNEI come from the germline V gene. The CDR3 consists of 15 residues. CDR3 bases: TGTGCCAGCAGTATCAGGGTAGGGTTCAATTCACCCCTCCACTTT. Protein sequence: CASSIRVGFNSPLHF. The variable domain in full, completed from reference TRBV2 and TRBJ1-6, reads EPEVTQTPSHQVTQMGQEVILRCVPISNHLYFYWYRQILGQKVEFLVSFYNNEISEKSEIFDDQFSVERPDGSNFTLKIRSTKLEDSAMYFCASSIRVGFNSPLHFGNGTRLTVT.